This TCR beta chain was found in a study of T cell repertoires in cytomegalovirus infection. Study-wide context: Recently identified HLA-C-restricted CMV epitopes were among the peptides used. Findings and limits, study-wide: The ex vivo response was dominated by HLA-C-restricted CMV-specific TCR beta clonotypes. Carriage of CMV together with the relevant HLA was identifiable through cumulative public TCR beta family frequency.

This CDR3 has 14 amino acids. V gave up 4 bases and J gave up 6 bases; unmatched junction bases: 3. Looked up from germline, CDR1 is MNHNS and CDR2 is SASEGT. A single record per CDR3 protein comes from TCRdb applying MiXCR to the reads. The repertoire holds approximately 990,000 distinct CDR3 sequences, with 30% to 40% as singletons. In the case of this clonotype: Its antigen is as yet unknown.

This clonotype originated in a human donor in good health (CMV status not recorded). Some clones in this sample may be carry-over from other donors' samples. The chain links TRBV6-1 to TRBJ2-1, with TRBD1 identical over 10 bases. Sample: cultured CD8+ T cells from PBMCs, taken from culture after CMV antigen stimulation. DNA of the CDR3: TGTGCCAGCAGTGGACAGGGGGCTTTCAATGAGCAGTTCTTC. Translating it yields CASSGQGAFNEQFF.